This TCR beta chain was recorded in a study of beta chain features in type 1 diabetes. Broader study findings: The naive, central memory and Treg TCRB repertoires of patients appeared to be more similar to one another than those of healthy donors.

This clone has ten or more counts. What it binds is not known. The V gene's germline CDR1 is SGHRS and CDR2 YFSETQ. J was trimmed by 4 bases and V by 3 bases; bases with no gene match: 5. This CDR3 has 14 amino acids. The whole isolated RNA underwent reverse transcription, so sequencing captured expressed TCRB transcripts. Sequencing was performed with immunoSEQ multiplex PCR; in TCRdb, only in-frame clones are kept and a portion is missing. The table has 250,000 to 300,000 clones, around 7.8% seen once; the top ten hold roughly 1%. This TCR was recovered from a woman in her late teens or twenties in good health. Sample: central memory CD4+ T cells from blood. The rearrangement uses TRBV5-1 and TRBJ2-3; 7 nucleotides align to TRBD2. The CDR3: CASSSKRDADTQYF. The CDR3 DNA follows: TGCGCCAGCAGCTCGAAGCGGGATGCAGATACGCAGTATTTT.